The TCR beta chain described here comes from a study of T-cell memory formation after mild COVID-19. Overall study: Clusters were largely donor specific.

This clonotype was found a few times. Its antigen remains unknown. Each CDR3 protein gets one entry after TCRdb re-called the 5' RACE reads with MiXCR. Of about 270,000 distinct CDR3 sequences detected, 16% appear once; the ten largest clones hold 20% to 25%. General study findings and limits: Within pre-infection memory, some responding clones were found, suggesting cross-reactive memory joined. Clones that contracted clustered mainly in CM and EM if CD4+ and in EMRA if CD8+. Confirmation was lacking for SARS-CoV-2 specificity of second-wave clones that peaked on day 37.

The CDR3 spans 15 residues. From germline, CDR1 is DFQATT and CDR2 SNEGSKA (reference sequence). Trimming removed 2 bases from V and 2 bases from J, with 12 bases in between. This sequence originates from a man younger than 35 who had mild COVID-19 (a few samples of this study predate the infection). Cell type and time point are not known. This sequence joins TRBV20-1 and TRBJ2-2; tentatively, D is TRBD1 (6 bases). The sequenced material came from PBMCs or a T cell subset sorted from them (not recorded which). The CDR3 sequence is CSARNTGTNTGELFF. In nucleotides, the CDR3 is TGCAGTGCTAGAAATACCGGGACAAACACCGGGGAGCTGTTTTTT.